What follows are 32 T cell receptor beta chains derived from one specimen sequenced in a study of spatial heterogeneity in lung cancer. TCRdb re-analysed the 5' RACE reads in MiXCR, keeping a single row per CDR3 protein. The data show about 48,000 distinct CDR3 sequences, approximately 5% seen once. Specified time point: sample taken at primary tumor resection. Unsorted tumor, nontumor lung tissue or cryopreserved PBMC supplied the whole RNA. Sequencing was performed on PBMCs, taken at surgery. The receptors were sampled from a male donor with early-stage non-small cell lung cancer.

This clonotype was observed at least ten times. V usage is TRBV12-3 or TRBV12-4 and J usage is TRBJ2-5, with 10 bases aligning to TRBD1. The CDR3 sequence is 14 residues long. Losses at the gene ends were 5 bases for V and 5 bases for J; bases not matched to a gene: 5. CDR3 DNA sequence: TGTGCCAGCAGTCCTCTGGGACAGGGGGAGACCCAGTACTTC. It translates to CASSPLGQGETQYF.

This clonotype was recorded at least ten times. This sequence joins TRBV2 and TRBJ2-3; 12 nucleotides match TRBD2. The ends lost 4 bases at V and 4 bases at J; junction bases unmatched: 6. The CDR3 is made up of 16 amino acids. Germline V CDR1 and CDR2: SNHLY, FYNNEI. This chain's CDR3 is CASSGDLAGGPDTQYF. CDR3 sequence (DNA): TGTGCCAGCAGTGGGGATCTAGCGGGAGGGCCAGATACGCAGTATTTT. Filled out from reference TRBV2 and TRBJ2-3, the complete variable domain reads EPEVTQTPSHQVTQMGQEVILRCVPISNHLYFYWYRQILGQKVEFLVSFYNNEISEKSEIFDDQFSVERPDGSNFTLKIRSTKLEDSAMYFCASSGDLAGGPDTQYFGPGTRLTVL.

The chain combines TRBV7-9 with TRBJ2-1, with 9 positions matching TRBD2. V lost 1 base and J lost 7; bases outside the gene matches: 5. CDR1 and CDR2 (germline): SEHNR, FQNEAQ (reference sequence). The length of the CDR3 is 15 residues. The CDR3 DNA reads TGTGCCAGCAGCTTAGTAGCGGGAGCGGAGAATGAGCAGTTCTTC. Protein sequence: CASSLVAGAENEQFF.

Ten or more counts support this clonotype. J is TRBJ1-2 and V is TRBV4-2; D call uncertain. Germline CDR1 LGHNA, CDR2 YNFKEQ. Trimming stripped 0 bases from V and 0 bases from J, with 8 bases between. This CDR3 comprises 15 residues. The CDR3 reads CASSQDPSANYGYTF. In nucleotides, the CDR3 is TGTGCCAGCAGCCAAGATCCGTCAGCTAACTATGGCTACACCTTC.

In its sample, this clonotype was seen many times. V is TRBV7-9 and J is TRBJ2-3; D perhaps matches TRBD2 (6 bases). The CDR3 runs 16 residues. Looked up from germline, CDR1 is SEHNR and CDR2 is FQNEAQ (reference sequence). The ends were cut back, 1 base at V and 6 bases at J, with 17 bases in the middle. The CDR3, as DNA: TGTGCCAGCAGCTTAGTGACTAGGAGGCGTCACGATACGCAGTATTTT. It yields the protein CASSLVTRRRHDTQYF.

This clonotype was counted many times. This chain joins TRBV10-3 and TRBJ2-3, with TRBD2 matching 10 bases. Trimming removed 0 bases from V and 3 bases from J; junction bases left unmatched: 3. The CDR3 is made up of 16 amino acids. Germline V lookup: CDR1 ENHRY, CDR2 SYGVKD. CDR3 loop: CAISESGTSATDTQYF. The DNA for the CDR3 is TGTGCCATCAGTGAGTCGGGGACTAGCGCAACAGATACGCAGTATTTT.

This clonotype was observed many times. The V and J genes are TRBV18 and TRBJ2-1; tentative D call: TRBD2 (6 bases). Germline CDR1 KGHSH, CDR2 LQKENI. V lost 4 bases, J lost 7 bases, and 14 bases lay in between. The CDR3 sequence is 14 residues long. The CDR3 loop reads CASSLQTRPNEQFF. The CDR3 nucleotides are TGTGCCAGCTCACTTCAGACTAGACCAAATGAGCAGTTCTTC. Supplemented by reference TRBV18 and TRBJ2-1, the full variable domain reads NAGVMQNPRHLVRRRGQEARLRCSPMKGHSHVYWYRQLPEEGLKFMVYLQKENIIDESGMPKERFSAEFPKEGPSILRIQQVVRGDSAAYFCASSLQTRPNEQFFGPGTRLTVL.

The CDR3 protein is CASSPGHANGELFF. CDR3 nucleotides: TGTGCCAGCAGTCCGGGCCACGCGAACGGGGAGCTGTTTTTT. The V call is TRBV6-5, the J call TRBJ2-2; D is ambiguous. Trimming removed 5 bases from V and 7 bases from J, with 14 bases in between. Looked up from germline, CDR1 is MNHEY and CDR2 is SVGAGI. The CDR3 extends over 14 amino acids.

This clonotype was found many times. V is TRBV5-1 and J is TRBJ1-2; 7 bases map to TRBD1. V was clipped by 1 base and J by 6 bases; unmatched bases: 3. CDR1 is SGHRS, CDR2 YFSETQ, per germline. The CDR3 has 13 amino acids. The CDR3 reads CASSLSTGNGYTF. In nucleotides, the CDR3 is TGCGCCAGCAGCTTGTCGACAGGGAATGGCTACACCTTC. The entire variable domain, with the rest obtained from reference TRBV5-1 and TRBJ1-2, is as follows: KAGVTQTPRYLIKTRGQQVTLSCSPISGHRSVSWYQQTPGQGLQFLFEYFSETQRNKGNFPGRFSGRQFSNSRSEMNVSTLELGDSALYLCASSLSTGNGYTFGSGTRLTVV.

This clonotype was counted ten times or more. The CDR3 spells CASSTNRDVNTEAFF. The CDR3 nucleotides read TGTGCCAGCAGTACTAACAGGGATGTGAACACTGAAGCTTTCTTT. The rearrangement uses TRBV28 and TRBJ1-1; tentative D call: TRBD1 (6 bases). The CDR3 runs 15 residues. The V and J ends lost 5 bases and 0 bases respectively, with 13 bases between them. Looked up from germline, CDR1 is MDHEN and CDR2 is SYDVKM.

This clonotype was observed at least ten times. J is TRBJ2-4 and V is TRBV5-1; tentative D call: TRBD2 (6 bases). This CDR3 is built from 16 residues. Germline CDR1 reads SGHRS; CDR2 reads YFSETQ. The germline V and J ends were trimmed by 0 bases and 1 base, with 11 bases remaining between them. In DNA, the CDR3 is TGCGCCAGCAGCTTGGTCCTGGGGAGGGCCAAAAACATTCAGTACTTC. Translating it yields CASSLVLGRAKNIQYF.

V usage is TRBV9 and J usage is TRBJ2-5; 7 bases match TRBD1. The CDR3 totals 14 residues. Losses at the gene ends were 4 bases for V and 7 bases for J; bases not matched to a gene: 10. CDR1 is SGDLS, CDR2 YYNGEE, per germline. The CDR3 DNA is TGTGCCAGCAGCCCCTTGACAGGGACGTGGACCCAGTACTTC. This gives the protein CASSPLTGTWTQYF.

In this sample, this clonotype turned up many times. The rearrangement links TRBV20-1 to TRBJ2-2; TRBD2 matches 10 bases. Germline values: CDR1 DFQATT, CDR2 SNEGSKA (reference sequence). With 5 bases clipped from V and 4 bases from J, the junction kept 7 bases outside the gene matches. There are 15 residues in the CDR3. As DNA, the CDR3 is TGCAGTGCTCTGAAGCGGGAGGGCCGCACCGGGGAGCTGTTTTTT. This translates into CSALKREGRTGELFF.

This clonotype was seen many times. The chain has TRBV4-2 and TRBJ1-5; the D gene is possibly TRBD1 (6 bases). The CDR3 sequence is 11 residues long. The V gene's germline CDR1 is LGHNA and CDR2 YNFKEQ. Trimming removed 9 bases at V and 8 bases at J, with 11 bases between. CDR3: CARQGSKPQHF. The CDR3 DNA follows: TGTGCCAGACAGGGCAGCAAGCCCCAGCATTTT.

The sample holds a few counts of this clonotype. The CDR3 reads CASSLEGGNSPLHF. The CDR3 DNA reads as TGTGCCAGCAGCTTGGAGGGGGGGAATTCACCCCTCCACTTT. The chain carries TRBV5-4 and TRBJ1-6; weak D call: TRBD1 (6 bases). The germline V and J ends were trimmed by 0 bases and 7 bases, with 8 bases remaining between them. Germline CDR1 and CDR2: SGHNT and YYREEE (reference sequence). The CDR3 runs to 14 residues. The complete variable domain, with remaining parts taken from reference TRBV5-4 and TRBJ1-6, reads ETGVTQSPTHLIKTRGQQVTLRCSSQSGHNTVSWYQQALGQGPQFIFQYYREEENGRGNFPPRFSGLQFPNYSSELNVNALELDDSALYLCASSLEGGNSPLHFGNGTRLTVT.

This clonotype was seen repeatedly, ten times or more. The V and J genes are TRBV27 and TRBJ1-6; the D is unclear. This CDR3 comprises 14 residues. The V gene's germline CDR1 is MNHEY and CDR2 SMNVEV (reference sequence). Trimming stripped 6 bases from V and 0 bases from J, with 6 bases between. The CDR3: CASRQSSYNSPLHF. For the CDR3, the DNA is TGTGCCAGCAGACAGAGCTCCTATAATTCACCCCTCCACTTT.

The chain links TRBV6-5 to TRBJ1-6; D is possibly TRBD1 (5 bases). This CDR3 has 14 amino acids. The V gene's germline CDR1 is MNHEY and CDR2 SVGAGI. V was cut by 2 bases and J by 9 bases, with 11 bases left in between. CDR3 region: CASSYERGTSPLHF. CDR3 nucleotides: TGTGCCAGCAGTTACGAGAGGGGTACTTCACCCCTCCACTTT.

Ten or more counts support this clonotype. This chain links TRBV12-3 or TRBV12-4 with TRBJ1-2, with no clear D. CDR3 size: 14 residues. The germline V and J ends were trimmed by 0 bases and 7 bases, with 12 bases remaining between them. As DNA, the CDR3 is TGTGCCAGCAGTTTAGCGAGGGTAGAAGGTGGCTACACCTTC. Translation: CASSLARVEGGYTF.

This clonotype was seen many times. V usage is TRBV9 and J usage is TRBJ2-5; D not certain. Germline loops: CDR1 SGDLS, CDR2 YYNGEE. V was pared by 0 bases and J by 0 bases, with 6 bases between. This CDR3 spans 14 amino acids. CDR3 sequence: CASSVDGYQETQYF. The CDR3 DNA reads TGTGCCAGCAGCGTAGACGGGTACCAAGAGACCCAGTACTTC.

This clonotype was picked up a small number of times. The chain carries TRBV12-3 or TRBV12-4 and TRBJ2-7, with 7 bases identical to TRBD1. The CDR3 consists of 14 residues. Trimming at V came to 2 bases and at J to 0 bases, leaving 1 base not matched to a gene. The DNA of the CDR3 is TGTGCCAGCAGTTTAAGACAGGGCTCCTACGAGCAGTACTTC. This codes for CASSLRQGSYEQYF.

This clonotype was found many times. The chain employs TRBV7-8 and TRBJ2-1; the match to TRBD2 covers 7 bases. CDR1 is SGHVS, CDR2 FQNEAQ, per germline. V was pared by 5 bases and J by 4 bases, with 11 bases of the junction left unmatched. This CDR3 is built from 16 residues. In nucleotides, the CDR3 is TGTGCCAGCAGCCATGGAGCAGCGGGAACTTACAATGAGCAGTTCTTC. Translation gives CASSHGAAGTYNEQFF. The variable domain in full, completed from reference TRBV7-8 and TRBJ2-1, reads GAGVSQSPRYKVAKRGQDVALRCDPISGHVSLFWYQQALGQGPEFLTYFQNEAQLDKSGLPSDRFFAERPEGSVSTLKIQRTQQEDSAVYLCASSHGAAGTYNEQFFGPGTRLTVL.

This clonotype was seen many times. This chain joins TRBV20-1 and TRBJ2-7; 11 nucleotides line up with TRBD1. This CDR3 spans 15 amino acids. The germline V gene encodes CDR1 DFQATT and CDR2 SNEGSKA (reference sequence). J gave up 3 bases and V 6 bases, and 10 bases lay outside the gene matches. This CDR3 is CSAHAPGTGGYEQYF. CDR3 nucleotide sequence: TGCAGTGCACATGCCCCCGGGACAGGGGGCTACGAGCAGTACTTC.

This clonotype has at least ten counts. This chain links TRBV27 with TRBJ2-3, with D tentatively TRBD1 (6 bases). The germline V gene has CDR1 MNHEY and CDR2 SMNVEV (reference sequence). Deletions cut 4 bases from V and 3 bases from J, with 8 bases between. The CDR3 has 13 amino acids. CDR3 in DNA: TGTGCCAGCAGTTACAGGGTGACAGATACGCAGTATTTT. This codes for CASSYRVTDTQYF.

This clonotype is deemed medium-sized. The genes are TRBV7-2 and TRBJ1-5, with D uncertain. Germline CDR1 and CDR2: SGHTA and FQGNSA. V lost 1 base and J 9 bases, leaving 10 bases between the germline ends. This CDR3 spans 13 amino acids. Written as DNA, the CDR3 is TGTGCCAGCAGCTTAGATAGGAAATCGCCCCAGCATTTT. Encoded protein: CASSLDRKSPQHF.

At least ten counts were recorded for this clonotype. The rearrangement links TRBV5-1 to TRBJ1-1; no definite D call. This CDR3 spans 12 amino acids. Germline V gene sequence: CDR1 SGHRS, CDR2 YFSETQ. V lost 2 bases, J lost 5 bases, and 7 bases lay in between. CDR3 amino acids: CASSFSGTEAFF. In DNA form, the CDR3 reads TGCGCCAGCAGCTTTAGTGGAACTGAAGCTTTCTTT.

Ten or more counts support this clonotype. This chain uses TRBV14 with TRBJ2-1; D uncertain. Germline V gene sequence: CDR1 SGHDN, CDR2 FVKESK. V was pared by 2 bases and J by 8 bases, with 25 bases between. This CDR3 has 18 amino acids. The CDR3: CASSQPTLAARISDEQFF. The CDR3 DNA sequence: TGTGCCAGCAGCCAACCTACCCTTGCGGCCCGTATTAGTGATGAGCAGTTCTTC.

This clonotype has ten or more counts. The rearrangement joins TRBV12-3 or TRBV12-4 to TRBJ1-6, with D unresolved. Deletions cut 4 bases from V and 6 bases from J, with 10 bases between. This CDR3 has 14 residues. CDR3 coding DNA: TGTGCCAGCAGTTCTAGGACTAGTAATTCACCCCTCCACTTT. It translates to CASSSRTSNSPLHF.

The DNA for the CDR3 is TGTGCCAGCTGGGGTAGCGGGAGTCCGACCTACGAGCAGTACTTC. It yields the protein CASWGSGSPTYEQYF. V gene TRBV28 combines with J gene TRBJ2-7, with TRBD2 matching over 9 bases. Trimming removed 8 bases from V and 2 bases from J; junction bases left unmatched: 10. The CDR3 extends over 15 amino acids. Per germline, CDR1 MDHEN and CDR2 SYDVKM.

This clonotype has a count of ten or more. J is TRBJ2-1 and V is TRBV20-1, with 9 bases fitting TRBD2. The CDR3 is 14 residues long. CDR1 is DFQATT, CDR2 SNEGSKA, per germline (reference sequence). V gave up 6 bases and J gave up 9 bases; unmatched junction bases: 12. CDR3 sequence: CSAVAGTSRGEQFF. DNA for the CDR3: TGCAGTGCGGTTGCCGGGACTAGCCGGGGTGAGCAGTTCTTC.

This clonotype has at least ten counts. CDR3 DNA sequence: TGTGCCAGCAGCGTAGCCAGGGACAATGAGCAGTTCTTC. This gives the protein CASSVARDNEQFF. The chain couples TRBV9 to TRBJ2-1; tentatively, D is TRBD1 (5 bases). Germline V CDR1 and CDR2: SGDLS, YYNGEE. This CDR3 spans 13 amino acids. Trimming stripped 0 bases from V and 5 bases from J, with 6 bases between.

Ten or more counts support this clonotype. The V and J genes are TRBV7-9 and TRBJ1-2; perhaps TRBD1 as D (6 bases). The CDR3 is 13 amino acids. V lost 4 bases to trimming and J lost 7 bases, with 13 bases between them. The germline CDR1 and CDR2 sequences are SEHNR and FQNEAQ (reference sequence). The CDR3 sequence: CASSYTGHPGYTF. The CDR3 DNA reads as TGTGCCAGCAGCTACACAGGGCACCCTGGCTACACCTTC.

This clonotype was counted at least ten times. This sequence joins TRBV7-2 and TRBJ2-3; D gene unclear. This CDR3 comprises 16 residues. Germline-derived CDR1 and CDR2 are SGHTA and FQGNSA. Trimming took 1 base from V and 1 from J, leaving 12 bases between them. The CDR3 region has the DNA TGTGCCAGCAGCTTAGAGGGTATGAGAGGCACAGATACGCAGTATTTT. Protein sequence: CASSLEGMRGTDTQYF.